This entry describes one T cell receptor (beta chain). Only in-frame clones appear in the TCRdb table, and some are missing; sequencing was by immunoSEQ multiplex PCR. Of some 130,000 clones listed, around 92% are singletons. These data come from a study of control samples from healthy donors and cancer patients. V lost 1 base, J lost 0 bases, and 13 bases lay in between. This CDR3 is built from 17 residues. The germline V gene encodes CDR1 MNHNS and CDR2 SASEGT. This clonotype originated in a woman aged 50 to 65 in good health. The J gene is TRBJ1-3, the V gene TRBV6-1, with D unclear. The sample consisted of blood. The CDR3 loop is CASSEVLPEVSGNTIYF. DNA of the CDR3: TGTGCCAGCAGTGAAGTTTTACCGGAGGTCTCTGGAAACACCATATATTTT.